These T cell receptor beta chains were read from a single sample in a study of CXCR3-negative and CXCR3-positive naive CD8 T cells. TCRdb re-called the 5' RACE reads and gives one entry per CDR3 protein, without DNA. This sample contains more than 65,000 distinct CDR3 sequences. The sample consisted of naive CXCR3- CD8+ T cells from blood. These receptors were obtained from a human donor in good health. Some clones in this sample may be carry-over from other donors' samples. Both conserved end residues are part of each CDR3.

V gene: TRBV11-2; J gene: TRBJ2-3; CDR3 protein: CASSLVGTVTDTQYF
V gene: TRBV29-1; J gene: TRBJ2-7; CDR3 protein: CSVEMEAYEQYF
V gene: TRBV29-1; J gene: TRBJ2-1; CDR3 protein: CSVEDPTSGNYNEQFF
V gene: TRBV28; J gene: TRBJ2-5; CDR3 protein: CASIPQGHLGETQYF
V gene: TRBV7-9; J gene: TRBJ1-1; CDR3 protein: CASSPPLDTEAFF
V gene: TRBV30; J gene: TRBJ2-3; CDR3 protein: CAWSVAGPYEQYF
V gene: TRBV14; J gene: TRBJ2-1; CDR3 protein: CASSLTETEQFF
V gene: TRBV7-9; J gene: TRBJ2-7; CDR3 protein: CASSPRDRFYEQYF
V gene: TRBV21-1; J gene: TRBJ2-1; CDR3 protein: CASSKVCGCRTGYNEQFF
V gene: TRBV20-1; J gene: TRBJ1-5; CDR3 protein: CSARDRGEAQPQHF
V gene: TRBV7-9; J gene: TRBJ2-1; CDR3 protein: CASSLGLAGDAEDNEQFF
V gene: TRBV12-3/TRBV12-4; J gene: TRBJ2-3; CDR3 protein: CASRGTAYRGDHTDTQYF
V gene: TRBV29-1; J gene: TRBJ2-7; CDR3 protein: CSVDRPGRYEQYF
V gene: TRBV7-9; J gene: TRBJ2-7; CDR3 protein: CASSARQEETYEQYF
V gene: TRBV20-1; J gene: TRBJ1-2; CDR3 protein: CSARETASANYGYTF
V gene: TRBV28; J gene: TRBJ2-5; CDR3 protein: CASSPGLATETQYF
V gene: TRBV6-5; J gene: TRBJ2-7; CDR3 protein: CASSLPPGVGTYEQYF
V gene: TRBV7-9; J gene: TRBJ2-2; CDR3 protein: CASTGSTGELFF
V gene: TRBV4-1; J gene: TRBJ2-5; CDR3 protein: CASSQDWGIRGETQYF
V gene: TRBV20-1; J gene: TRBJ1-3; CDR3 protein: CSARGLSDSGNTIYF
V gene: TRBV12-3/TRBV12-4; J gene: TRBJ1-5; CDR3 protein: CASRAGQGSNQPQHF
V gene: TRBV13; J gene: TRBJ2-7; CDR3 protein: CASSFGASRRNEQYF
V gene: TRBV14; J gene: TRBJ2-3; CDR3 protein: CASSQAPTPADTQYF
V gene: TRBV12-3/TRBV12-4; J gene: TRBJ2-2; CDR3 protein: CASKNTGELFF
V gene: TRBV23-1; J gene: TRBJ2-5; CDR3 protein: CASSPRRIIAGEETQYF